This T cell receptor (beta chain) was profiled in a study of blood T cell repertoires in COVID-19. Background on the study: From the United States, Italy and Spain came samples of acute and convalescent COVID-19. T cells, B-cell-depleted T cells, or PBMCs provided the cDNA or gDNA that served as material.

In germline, CDR1 is MNHEY, CDR2 SVGAGI. V was pared by 9 bases and J by 6 bases, with 11 bases between. The CDR3 has 11 residues. In the source study's methods: Amplification of reference gene primers was used by the study to estimate nucleated cell counts. The protocol was immunoSEQ multiplex PCR, while the TCRdb copy is restricted to in-frame clones and leaves out a portion. That table supplies the V and J calls and clone size; D and trimming were determined from the DNA. Of about 42,000 clones listed, 90% are singletons. The chain carries TRBV6-5 and TRBJ1-1, with D hard to call. The clonotype comes from a man aged 50 to 59 with active COVID-19. Sequenced material: peripheral blood. CDR3 in DNA: TGTGCCAGTACATACCTTGCTGAAGCTTTCTTT. This encodes CASTYLAEAFF.